The 18 T cell receptor beta chains given below trace back to one sample, sequenced in a study of cytomegalovirus exposure and HLA in healthy donors. Primers for the PCR totalled 60 Vbeta and 13 Jbeta. Assay used: immunoSEQ multiplex PCR; TCRdb lists only in-frame clones, some missing. This sample has just under 95,000 clones, with approximately 84% found just once. The specimen was PBMCs. The receptor source for this set is a young woman in good health and CMV-seropositive.

This sequence joins TRBV15 and TRBJ1-2; maybe TRBD1 (6 bases). CDR1 LNHNV and CDR2 YYDKDF come from the germline V gene (reference sequence). V gave up 4 bases and J gave up 2 bases, with 11 bases separating them. The CDR3 covers 14 residues. For the CDR3, the DNA is TGTGCCACCAGCAAAACAGGGTTAAACTATGGCTACACCTTC. The encoded protein is CATSKTGLNYGYTF.

This sequence joins TRBV5-1 and TRBJ2-5; weak D call: TRBD2 (5 bases). Germline-derived CDR1 and CDR2 are SGHRS and YFSETQ. The CDR3 has 15 amino acids. Trimming removed 0 bases from V and 5 bases from J, with 14 bases in between. The CDR3 loop reads CASSLAGDYRETQYF. The CDR3 coding sequence is TGCGCCAGCAGCTTGGCCGGCGACTACCGGGAGACCCAGTACTTC.

The chain employs TRBV6-4 and TRBJ2-1; 9 bases match TRBD2. The CDR3 extends over 17 amino acids. Trimming took 2 bases from V and 9 from J; bases not matched to a gene: 14. Germline V gene data show CDR1 as MRHNA and CDR2 as SNTAGT. For the CDR3, the DNA is TGTGCCAGCAGTGACGACGTTAGCGGGGGCCACGTAGGTGAGCAGTTCTTC. Amino acids: CASSDDVSGGHVGEQFF.

This clone was seen only a few times. The rearrangement uses TRBV6-1 and TRBJ1-4; D is uncertain. The ends were cut back, 8 bases at V and 6 bases at J, with 10 bases in the middle. The CDR3 consists of 12 residues. Germline assignment: CDR1 MNHNS and CDR2 SASEGT. CDR3 nucleotides: TGTGCCAGCGGCACGACATATGAAAAACTGTTTTTT. It translates to CASGTTYEKLFF.

The gene calls are TRBV4-1 and TRBJ1-5; no reliable D call. This CDR3 region has 14 residues. Germline-derived CDR1 and CDR2 are MGHRA and YSYEKL. Trimming cost V 1 base and J 1 base, with 5 bases left between them. Here the CDR3 reads CASSQVISNQPQHF. In nucleotides, the CDR3 is TGCGCCAGCAGCCAAGTTATAAGCAATCAGCCCCAGCATTTT.

CDR3: CASRVRTSGGDQETQYF. CDR3 coding DNA: TGTGCCAGCAGAGTCCGGACTAGCGGGGGGGACCAAGAGACCCAGTACTTC. The chain employs TRBV25-1 and TRBJ2-5; 15 positions agree with TRBD2. Germline trimming cut 6 bases from V and 0 bases from J; bases unmatched to any gene: 5. Looked up from germline, CDR1 is MGHDK and CDR2 is SYGVNS. The CDR3 has 17 amino acids.

To note about this clone: A read error may account for a junction end that differs from germline. V is TRBV2 and J is TRBJ2-7; D perhaps matches TRBD2 (5 bases). Germline V gene lookup returns CDR1 SNHLY and CDR2 FYNNEI. The CDR3 spans 13 residues. CDR3 in DNA: TGTGCCAGCAGTTTGGAGGCAATGCGGGCGCGGGACTTC. This translates into CASSLEAMRARDF.

The chain is built from TRBV6-5 and TRBJ1-5; TRBD1 aligns across 9 bases. This CDR3 spans 15 amino acids. V trimming: 2 bases; J trimming: 4 bases; junction bases outside the gene matches: 3. The germline CDR1 and CDR2 sequences are MNHEY and SVGAGI. The CDR3 DNA reads as TGTGCCAGCAGTTACGACGGGACAGGGAATCAGCCCCAGCATTTT. It codes for CASSYDGTGNQPQHF.

This chain joins TRBV9 and TRBJ2-7; 15 nucleotides align to TRBD2. Trimming cost V 2 bases and J 2 bases; bases outside gene matches: 5. CDR3 size: 17 residues. CDR1 SGDLS and CDR2 YYNGEE come from the germline V gene. CDR3 amino acids: CASSVTGTSGGTYEQYF. The DNA of the CDR3 is TGTGCCAGCAGCGTTACCGGGACTAGCGGGGGGACCTACGAGCAGTACTTC.

The CDR3, as DNA: TGTGCCACCAGCAGAGGGATACTATATGGCTACACCTTC. It codes for CATSRGILYGYTF. This chain links TRBV15 with TRBJ1-2, with no clear D. V dropped 1 base and J dropped 5 bases, with 8 bases sitting between them. The CDR3 sequence is 13 residues long. The germline V gene encodes CDR1 LNHNV and CDR2 YYDKDF (reference sequence).

The rearrangement links TRBV10-3 to TRBJ2-7, with 8 bases fitting TRBD2. Losses at the gene ends were 6 bases for V and 0 bases for J; bases not matched to a gene: 7. The CDR3 sequence is 15 residues long. Germline V gives CDR1 ENHRY, CDR2 SYGVKD. CDR3 sequence reads: CAISQASGSSYEQYF. The CDR3 DNA sequence: TGTGCCATCAGCCAGGCGAGCGGGAGCTCCTACGAGCAGTACTTC.

The V call is TRBV28, the J call TRBJ2-7; D is unresolved. The V gene lost 6 bases and the J gene lost 5 bases, with 11 bases spanning the gap. Germline CDR1 reads MDHEN; CDR2 reads SYDVKM. This CDR3 comprises 12 residues. CDR3 DNA sequence: TGTGCCAGCAGCTATCCCGTGGACGAGCAGTACTTC. It codes for CASSYPVDEQYF. Full variable domain (rest looked up from reference TRBV28 and TRBJ2-7): DVKVTQSSRYLVKRTGEKVFLECVQDMDHENMFWYRQDPGLGLRLIYFSYDVKMKEKGDIPEGYSVSREKKERFSLILESASTNQTSMYLCASSYPVDEQYFGPGTRLTVT.

The chain links TRBV6-6 to TRBJ2-5, with D tentatively TRBD1 (5 bases). This CDR3 spans 16 amino acids. Trimming took 6 bases from V and 5 from J, leaving 22 bases between them. Germline values: CDR1 MNHNY, CDR2 SVGAGI (reference sequence). This chain's CDR3 is CASSLALDLKGETQYF. Written as DNA, the CDR3 is TGTGCCAGCAGCCTCGCATTGGACCTAAAGGGGGAGACCCAGTACTTC.

This clone came up a few times. The chain recombines TRBV11-2 with TRBJ2-7; 11 bases fit TRBD1. Germline V gene sequence: CDR1 SGHAT, CDR2 FQNNGV. There are 14 residues in the CDR3. The trim removed 5 bases at V and 5 bases at J, leaving 5 bases unmatched. The CDR3 DNA sequence: TGTGCCAGCAGCCGGGACAGGGGGAGACACGAGCAGTACTTC. Encoded protein: CASSRDRGRHEQYF.

In DNA form, the CDR3 reads TGCGCCAGCAGCCAAGAAGGGTTAGGACAGGGTACCTACGAGCAGTACTTC. Residues: CASSQEGLGQGTYEQYF. The chain is built from TRBV4-1 and TRBJ2-7; 8 nucleotides line up with TRBD1. The length of the CDR3 is 17 residues. Germline V gene lookup returns CDR1 MGHRA and CDR2 YSYEKL. V trimming: 0 bases; J trimming: 2 bases; junction bases outside the gene matches: 9.

The chain links TRBV6-5 to TRBJ1-2; 11 bases are shared with TRBD1. The germline CDR1 and CDR2 sequences are MNHEY and SVGAGI. With 7 bases clipped from V and 8 bases from J, the junction kept 9 bases outside the gene matches. The CDR3 is 14 residues long. The CDR3 region is CASTRDRGIGGYTF. The CDR3 coding sequence is TGTGCCAGCACCAGGGACAGGGGGATAGGGGGCTACACCTTC.

The V gene is TRBV4-1, the J gene TRBJ2-1; 7 nucleotides align to TRBD2. V lost 0 bases and J lost 0; bases outside the gene matches: 2. The CDR3 has 16 amino acids. CDR1 and CDR2 (germline): MGHRA, YSYEKL. The CDR3 loop is CASSQDRGGSYNEQFF. The CDR3 coding sequence is TGCGCCAGCAGCCAAGATCGCGGGGGCTCCTACAATGAGCAGTTCTTC.

This clone was counted a few times. CDR3 nucleotide sequence: TGTGCCACCAGCAGAGTTCCGGGACAGGGGAATTACAATCAGCCCCAGCATTTT. This encodes CATSRVPGQGNYNQPQHF. V usage is TRBV15 and J usage is TRBJ1-5; TRBD1 matches 10 bases. Germline V gene lookup returns CDR1 LNHNV and CDR2 YYDKDF (reference sequence). CDR3 length: 18 amino acids. Trimming at V came to 1 base and at J to 3 bases, leaving 9 bases not matched to a gene.